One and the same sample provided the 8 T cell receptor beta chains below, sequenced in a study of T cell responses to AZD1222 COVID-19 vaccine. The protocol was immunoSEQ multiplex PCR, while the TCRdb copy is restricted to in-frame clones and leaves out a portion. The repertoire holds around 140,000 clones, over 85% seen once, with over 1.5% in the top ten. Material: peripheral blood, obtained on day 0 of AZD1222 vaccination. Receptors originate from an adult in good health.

The CDR3 bases are TGTGCCAGCAGCTTAGCCTACGGAGATTCCTACGAGCAGTACTTC. This sequence encodes CASSLAYGDSYEQYF. The V call is TRBV7-2, the J call TRBJ2-7; D is unresolved. Trimming cost V 0 bases and J 1 base, with 10 bases left between them. Germline V lookup: CDR1 SGHTA, CDR2 FQGNSA. This CDR3 has 15 amino acids.

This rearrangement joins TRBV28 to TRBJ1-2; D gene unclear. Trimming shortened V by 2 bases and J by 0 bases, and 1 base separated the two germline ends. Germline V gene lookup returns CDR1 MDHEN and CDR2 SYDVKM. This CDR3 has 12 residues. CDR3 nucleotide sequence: TGTGCCAGCAGTTTAGCTAACTATGGCTACACCTTC. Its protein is CASSLANYGYTF.

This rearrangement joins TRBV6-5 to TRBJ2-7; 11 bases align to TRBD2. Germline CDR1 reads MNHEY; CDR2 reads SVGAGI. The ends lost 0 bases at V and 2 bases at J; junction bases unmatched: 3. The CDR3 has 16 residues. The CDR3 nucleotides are TGTGCCAGCAGTTACTCGGGACTAGCGGAGACCTACGAGCAGTACTTC. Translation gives CASSYSGLAETYEQYF.

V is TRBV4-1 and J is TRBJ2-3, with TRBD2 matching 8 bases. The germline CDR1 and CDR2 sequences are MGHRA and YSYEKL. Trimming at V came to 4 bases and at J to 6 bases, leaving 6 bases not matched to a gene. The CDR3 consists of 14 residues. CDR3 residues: CASSLLAGLDTQYF. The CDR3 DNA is TGCGCCAGCAGCCTGCTAGCGGGTTTGGATACGCAGTATTTT.

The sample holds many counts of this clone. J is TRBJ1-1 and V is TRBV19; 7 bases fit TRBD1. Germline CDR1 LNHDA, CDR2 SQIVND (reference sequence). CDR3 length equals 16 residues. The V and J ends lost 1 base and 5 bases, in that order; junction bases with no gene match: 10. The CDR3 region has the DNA TGTGCCAGTAGTATAGGTGCGACAGGGCGGGGGACTGAAGCTTTCTTT. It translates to CASSIGATGRGTEAFF. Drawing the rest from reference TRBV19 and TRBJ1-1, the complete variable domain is DGGITQSPKYLFRKEGQNVTLSCEQNLNHDAMYWYRQDPGQGLRLIYYSQIVNDFQKGDIAEGYSVSREKKESFPLTVTSAQKNPTAFYLCASSIGATGRGTEAFFGQGTRLTVV.

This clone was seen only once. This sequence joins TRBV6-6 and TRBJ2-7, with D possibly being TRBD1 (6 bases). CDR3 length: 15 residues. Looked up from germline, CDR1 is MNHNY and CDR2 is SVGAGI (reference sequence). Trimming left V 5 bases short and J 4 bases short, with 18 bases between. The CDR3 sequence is CASSPPRQGRYEQYF. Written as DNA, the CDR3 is TGTGCCAGCAGTCCCCCTAGGCAGGGGCGATACGAGCAGTACTTC.

In DNA, the CDR3 is TGTGCCAGCAGCGAGGGGACAGGTGGGTACGAGCAGTACTTC. This gives the protein CASSEGTGGYEQYF. The V call is TRBV9, the J call TRBJ2-7, with TRBD1 matching over 8 bases. Germline CDR1 reads SGDLS; CDR2 reads YYNGEE. The CDR3 length is 14 residues. Unmatched junction bases numbered 6, after V lost 3 bases and J lost 4 bases.

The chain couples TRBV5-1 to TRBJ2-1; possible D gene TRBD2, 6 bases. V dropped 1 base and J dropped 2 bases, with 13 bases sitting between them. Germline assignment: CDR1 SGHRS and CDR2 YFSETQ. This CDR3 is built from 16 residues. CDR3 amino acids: CASSLISGLPYNEQFF. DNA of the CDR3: TGCGCCAGCAGCTTGATCAGCGGGCTACCCTACAATGAGCAGTTCTTC.